Following are 17 T cell receptor beta chains from one sample sequenced in a study of T-cell reconstitution after alpha-beta-depleted transplantation in children. The authors prepared the TCRbeta library with unique molecular identifiers. TCRdb re-derived calls from the PCR reads in MiXCR, one entry per CDR3 protein. The sample yields around 300,000 distinct CDR3 sequences, around a tenth seen once. Sequencing used PBMCs, obtained before TCRalphabeta/CD19-depleted stem cell transplant. These receptors came from a boy under two years old with acute myeloid leukemia, due to receive a stem cell transplant.

V is TRBV19 and J is TRBJ2-1; no clear D gene. Germline assignment: CDR1 LNHDA and CDR2 SQIVND (reference sequence). The CDR3 is 15 amino acids. The V gene lost 3 bases and the J gene lost 2 bases, with 11 bases spanning the gap. CDR3 coding DNA: TGTGCCAGTAGTATTGGGGATCCGGCCTACAATGAGCAGTTCTTC. This sequence encodes CASSIGDPAYNEQFF.

The chain uses TRBV24-1 and TRBJ2-5; D possibly matches TRBD1 or TRBD2 (5 bases each). CDR3 size: 17 residues. V was trimmed by 3 bases and J by 2 bases, leaving 18 bases between them. The germline gives CDR1 KGHDR, CDR2 SFDVKD. The CDR3 nucleotides are TGTGCCACCAGTGATACGTCGGGGCAGAGAGCACAAGAGACCCAGTACTTC. Translated: CATSDTSGQRAQETQYF.

There are a few counts of this clonotype. V and J are TRBV6-5 and TRBJ2-2; TRBD1 aligns across 8 bases. Germline V gene lookup returns CDR1 MNHEY and CDR2 SVGAGI. This CDR3 comprises 16 residues. V trimming: 4 bases; J trimming: 5 bases; junction bases outside the gene matches: 9. DNA for the CDR3: TGTGCCAGCAGTTTAAAGGACAGGGATTGGACCGGGGAGCTGTTTTTT. Residues: CASSLKDRDWTGELFF.

This clonotype was seen many times. The chain employs TRBV7-2 and TRBJ1-5; 7 bases line up with TRBD1. The ends lost 6 bases at V and 2 bases at J; junction bases unmatched: 4. This CDR3 is built from 14 residues. CDR1 and CDR2 (germline): SGHTA, FQGNSA. Written as DNA, the CDR3 is TGTGCCAGCAGGCTCGACAGGGGCAATCAGCCCCAGCATTTT. Encoded protein: CASRLDRGNQPQHF. Full variable domain (remainder filled in from reference TRBV7-2 and TRBJ1-5): GAGVSQSPSNKVTEKGKDVELRCDPISGHTALYWYRQSLGQGLEFLIYFQGNSAPDKSGLPSDRFSAERTGGSVSTLTIQRTQQEDSAVYLCASRLDRGNQPQHFGDGTRLSIL.

This chain uses TRBV7-3 with TRBJ2-3; TRBD2 matches 10 bases. In germline, CDR1 is SGHTA, CDR2 FQGTGA. This CDR3 region has 18 residues. With V trimmed by 8 bases and J by 1 base, 15 bases remained unmatched. The CDR3 nucleotides read TGTGCCAGCTCCTTTAGGGGAACTAGCGGGGACCGCACAGATACGCAGTATTTT. Translating gives CASSFRGTSGDRTDTQYF.

This clonotype was seen many times. The rearrangement links TRBV20-1 to TRBJ2-6, with unresolved D. The CDR3 is 16 residues long. V lost 5 bases and J 1 base, leaving 15 bases between the germline ends. Germline V lookup: CDR1 DFQATT, CDR2 SNEGSKA (reference sequence). The CDR3 DNA is TGCAGTGCTCCCCACCAAGGTGGATCTGGGGCCAACGTCCTGACTTTC. As protein: CSAPHQGGSGANVLTF.

The sample holds many counts of this clonotype. V gene TRBV7-3 combines with J gene TRBJ2-1, with D tentatively TRBD1 or TRBD2 (5 bases each). Looked up from germline, CDR1 is SGHTA and CDR2 is FQGTGA. V lost 1 base to trimming and J lost 11 bases, with 15 bases between them. The CDR3 runs to 14 residues. CDR3 DNA sequence: TGTGCCAGCAGCTTAAAGGGGAGACAGAATAAGCAGTTCTTC. It yields the protein CASSLKGRQNKQFF.

The V gene is TRBV20-1, the J gene TRBJ2-1; 8 nucleotides agree with TRBD2. After removal of 0 bases from V and 3 bases from J, the junction contained 4 bases not matched to a gene. Germline CDR1 DFQATT, CDR2 SNEGSKA (reference sequence). This CDR3 comprises 15 residues. The CDR3 nucleotides are TGCAGTGCTAGAGAGAGACGGGGGGGCTACAATGAGCAGTTCTTC. Translating it yields CSARERRGGYNEQFF.

This clonotype occurred many times. This chain joins TRBV10-3 and TRBJ1-6; 9 bases fit TRBD1. There are 16 residues in the CDR3. Unmatched junction bases numbered 5, after V lost 4 bases and J lost 4 bases. Germline CDR1 reads ENHRY; CDR2 reads SYGVKD. The CDR3 region is CAISGTDRGYNSPLHF. The CDR3 DNA reads TGTGCCATCAGTGGGACCGACAGGGGGTATAATTCACCCCTCCACTTT.

The rearrangement links TRBV20-1 to TRBJ1-2; D is possibly TRBD1 (6 bases). Trimming cost V 0 bases and J 3 bases, with 17 bases left between them. The V gene's germline CDR1 is DFQATT and CDR2 SNEGSKA (reference sequence). The CDR3 length is 16 residues. For the CDR3, the DNA is TGCAGTGCTAGAGATCTCCGGAGGGGGGCATACTATGGCTACACCTTC. It specifies CSARDLRRGAYYGYTF.

This clonotype was recorded a few times. This chain uses TRBV7-8 with TRBJ2-1, with D unclear. This CDR3 region has 13 residues. V lost 0 bases to trimming and J lost 9 bases, with 9 bases between them. Germline CDR1 is SGHVS and CDR2 is FQNEAQ. CDR3 nucleotides: TGTGCCAGCAGCTTAGCGCGTCAGAGTGAGCAGTTCTTC. Amino acids: CASSLARQSEQFF. The variable domain in full, completed from reference TRBV7-8 and TRBJ2-1, reads GAGVSQSPRYKVAKRGQDVALRCDPISGHVSLFWYQQALGQGPEFLTYFQNEAQLDKSGLPSDRFFAERPEGSVSTLKIQRTQQEDSAVYLCASSLARQSEQFFGPGTRLTVL.

The chain is built from TRBV4-2 and TRBJ2-4, with 9 nucleotides matching TRBD2. From germline, CDR1 is LGHNA and CDR2 YNFKEQ. The CDR3 extends over 14 amino acids. V was pared by 7 bases and J by 5 bases, with 6 bases of the junction left unmatched. The CDR3 loop reads CASNEAGGENIQYF. The CDR3 DNA reads as TGTGCCAGCAACGAGGCGGGAGGGGAAAACATTCAGTACTTC.

This clonotype was detected ten times or more. The J gene is TRBJ2-7, the V gene TRBV29-1, with D tentatively TRBD1 or TRBD2 (5 bases each). This CDR3 is 13 amino acids long. V shed 4 bases and J shed 1 base, with 11 bases lying between them. The V gene's germline CDR1 is SQVTM and CDR2 ANQGSEA. DNA for the CDR3: TGCAGCGTTGTGCCAGGGAGTTCCTACGAGCAGTACTTC. Amino acid sequence: CSVVPGSSYEQYF.

Many counts were recorded for this clonotype. V and J are TRBV3-1 and TRBJ1-5, with TRBD1 identical over 7 bases. The V gene's germline CDR1 is LGHDT and CDR2 YNNKEL (reference sequence). V trimming: 3 bases; J trimming: 4 bases; junction bases outside the gene matches: 0. CDR3 size: 13 residues. This chain's CDR3 is CASSQTGNQPQHF. DNA of the CDR3: TGTGCCAGCAGCCAGACAGGGAATCAGCCCCAGCATTTT.

In this sample, this clonotype turned up many times. V is TRBV28 and J is TRBJ2-2; D remains ambiguous. The V gene's germline CDR1 is MDHEN and CDR2 SYDVKM. This CDR3 is 14 amino acids long. Trimming removed 3 bases from V and 7 bases from J, with 12 bases in between. CDR3 amino acids: CASSFGEVFGELFF. The CDR3 bases are TGTGCCAGCAGTTTTGGCGAGGTGTTCGGGGAGCTGTTTTTT.

Points on this clonotype: One base away lies a much larger clone, so this may be a sequencing read error. This chain links TRBV10-3 with TRBJ1-2; D is undetermined. V was pared by 4 bases and J by 6 bases, with 12 bases between. The length of the CDR3 is 13 residues. Germline V CDR1 and CDR2: ENHRY, SYGVKD. This CDR3 reads CAISGAPHDGYTF. The CDR3 nucleotides are TGTGCCATCAGTGGGGCCCCTCACGATGGCTACACCTTC.

This clonotype was recorded many times. This sequence joins TRBV7-9 and TRBJ2-3; D gene unclear. The V gene's germline CDR1 is SEHNR and CDR2 FQNEAQ (reference sequence). The CDR3 length is 12 residues. V was trimmed by 3 bases and J by 5 bases, leaving 6 bases between them. Here the CDR3 reads CASSFTVDTQYF. CDR3 sequence (DNA): TGTGCCAGCAGCTTCACAGTAGATACGCAGTATTTT.